The clone carrying this T cell receptor beta chain was seen more than once but under ten times. The antigen is undetermined. Over 95% purity was reached by all sorted populations. This sample is drawn from a study of beta chain features in type 1 diabetes. The germline gives CDR1 SGHTA, CDR2 FQGNSA. The length of the CDR3 is 18 residues. V lost 3 bases to trimming and J lost 4 bases; unmatched junction nucleotides: 10. Expressed TCRB transcripts got sequenced, as all isolated RNA was reverse transcribed. Profiling relied on immunoSEQ multiplex PCR, and the TCRdb table lists in-frame clones only, not all of them. The table includes hundreds of thousands of clones, over 12% detected once. Study observations and caveats: Type 1 diabetes patients had TCRB CDR3s that were shorter (moderately but significantly so) in all four CD4+ subsets. Possibly, sequencing cDNA over-represented cells that had high TCR expression levels. Patients with type 1 diabetes showed fewer VDJ junction insertions and more deletions.

The V call is TRBV7-2, the J call TRBJ2-6; 9 bases are a match to TRBD1. The source material was naive CD4+ T cells from blood. This receptor was taken from a man aged 18 to 35 with type 1 diabetes. Here the CDR3 reads CASSLAGQGSSGANVLTF. The CDR3 bases are TGTGCCAGCAGCTTGGCGGGACAGGGATCATCGGGGGCCAACGTCCTGACTTTC. Full variable domain (rest looked up from reference TRBV7-2 and TRBJ2-6): GAGVSQSPSNKVTEKGKDVELRCDPISGHTALYWYRQSLGQGLEFLIYFQGNSAPDKSGLPSDRFSAERTGGSVSTLTIQRTQQEDSAVYLCASSLAGQGSSGANVLTFGAGSRLTVL.